This T cell receptor (beta chain) was captured in a study of T cells in Graves' hyperthyroidism and ophthalmopathy. The source of the PBMCs was 8 to 10 ml of fresh peripheral blood. Using RNA transcripts as the source, TCR beta CDR3 regions were amplified. Using the HTBI primer set, a first-round RT-PCR was run on the TCR CDR3. MiXCR, applied by TCRdb to the multiplex PCR reads, yields one record per CDR3 protein. The sample lists hundreds of thousands of distinct CDR3 sequences; more than 30% were seen once. This clonotype was seen more than once but under ten times. Its antigen is not known. Study-level findings and limits: Before onset, ophthalmopathy was predicted by the model a median 6.5 months earlier.

The CDR3 runs 17 residues. Germline V gives CDR1 SGHTA, CDR2 FQGNSA. The V and J ends lost 1 base and 5 bases respectively, with 20 bases between them. The sequence was collected from a young man with Graves' hyperthyroidism. The sample was blood. The chain employs TRBV7-2 and TRBJ2-5; D gene ambiguous. DNA of the CDR3: TGTGCCAGCAGCTTAGATCTGCGTGGCAGAATGCGGGAGACCCAGTACTTC. Translated: CASSLDLRGRMRETQYF. Together with reference TRBV7-2 and TRBJ2-5, the CDR3 gives the full variable domain: GAGVSQSPSNKVTEKGKDVELRCDPISGHTALYWYRQSLGQGLEFLIYFQGNSAPDKSGLPSDRFSAERTGGSVSTLTIQRTQQEDSAVYLCASSLDLRGRMRETQYFGPGTRLLVL.